The 18 T cell receptor beta chains below were found in one sample sequenced in a study of shared T cell receptors in the human thymus. The data were produced by immunoSEQ multiplex PCR, yet TCRdb's version contains in-frame clones alone and is incomplete. Here the sample spans about 380,000 clones, approximately 95% being singletons. Sequencing input: thymocytes. Every receptor here comes from a human donor.

The chain combines TRBV28 with TRBJ1-2, with D perhaps TRBD1 (6 bases). The V gene's germline CDR1 is MDHEN and CDR2 SYDVKM. The CDR3 has 14 amino acids. V was clipped by 6 bases and J by 5 bases, with 16 bases between them. The CDR3 sequence is CASRPTTGLYGYTF. In DNA, the CDR3 is TGTGCCAGCAGGCCGACTACAGGGCTGTATGGCTACACCTTC.

This chain joins TRBV28 and TRBJ2-2; 9 positions match TRBD1. In germline, CDR1 is MDHEN, CDR2 SYDVKM. V lost 3 bases to trimming and J lost 2 bases; unmatched junction nucleotides: 1. This CDR3 has 15 amino acids. CDR3 in amino acids: CASSLGQGNTGELFF. For the CDR3, the DNA is TGTGCCAGCAGTTTGGGACAGGGTAACACCGGGGAGCTGTTTTTT.

This chain links TRBV18 with TRBJ1-1; a weak D match, TRBD1 (5 bases). There are 17 residues in the CDR3. CDR1 and CDR2 from the germline V gene are KGHSH and LQKENI. V shed 3 bases and J shed 5 bases, with 22 bases lying between them. In DNA form, the CDR3 reads TGTGCCAGCTCACCCACAGCAGGGAGCGAGCCGGAGACTGAAGCTTTCTTT. This translates into CASSPTAGSEPETEAFF.

J is TRBJ1-5 and V is TRBV6-6; TRBD1 might be the D (6 bases). The germline CDR1 and CDR2 sequences are MNHNY and SVGAGI (reference sequence). The CDR3 runs 15 residues. V was cut by 6 bases and J by 2 bases, with 14 bases left in between. CDR3 nucleotide sequence: TGTGCCAGCAGGTTTACAGGGAATCGCAATCAGCCCCAGCATTTT. This codes for CASRFTGNRNQPQHF.

The V and J genes are TRBV5-1 and TRBJ2-5; no clear D gene. The CDR3 loop spans 13 amino acids. Germline V CDR1 and CDR2: SGHRS, YFSETQ. Trimming removed 7 bases at V and 2 bases at J, with 12 bases between. CDR3 loop: CASGSSGQETQYF. The DNA of the CDR3 is TGCGCCAGCGGGTCCTCGGGTCAAGAGACCCAGTACTTC.

The J gene is TRBJ1-5, the V gene TRBV6-5; no clear D. Germline V gene sequence: CDR1 MNHEY, CDR2 SVGAGI. The CDR3 is made up of 14 amino acids. Trimming stripped 5 bases from V and 0 bases from J, with 8 bases between. CDR3 region: CASSRSYSNQPQHF. CDR3 sequence (DNA): TGTGCCAGCAGTCGGAGTTATAGCAATCAGCCCCAGCATTTT.

Only one count was recorded for this clone. The rearrangement links TRBV9 to TRBJ2-5; tentatively, D is TRBD1 or TRBD2 (7 bases each). The CDR3 sequence is 13 residues long. V lost 4 bases and J lost 4, with 11 bases in between. Germline-derived CDR1 and CDR2 are SGDLS and YYNGEE. Here the CDR3 DNA reads TGTGCCAGCAGCCCCAGGGGGGGAGAGACCCAGTACTTC. Translating gives CASSPRGGETQYF.

The chain couples TRBV10-3 to TRBJ1-1; D is ambiguous. Trimming stripped 6 bases from V and 1 base from J, with 12 bases between. CDR1 is ENHRY and CDR2 is SYGVKD in the germline V gene. The CDR3 covers 14 residues. DNA for the CDR3: TGTGCCATCAGGGGATCTGCAGGGAACACTGAAGCTTTCTTT. This codes for CAIRGSAGNTEAFF.

The chain uses TRBV6-5 and TRBJ1-2, with D possibly matching TRBD1 (6 bases). V was pared by 4 bases and J by 8 bases, with 17 bases between. The CDR3 consists of 14 residues. From germline, CDR1 is MNHEY and CDR2 SVGAGI. The CDR3 DNA sequence: TGTGCCAGCAGTTCGCCCGGACAGAGTTTAGGCTACACCTTC. Amino acids: CASSSPGQSLGYTF.

The CDR3 protein is CASRQREAFF. CDR3 sequence (DNA): TGTGCCAGCAGACAGCGTGAAGCTTTCTTT. The rearrangement uses TRBV28 and TRBJ1-1; D is unclear. CDR1 is MDHEN and CDR2 is SYDVKM in the germline V gene. The CDR3 is 10 residues long. Trimming pared 6 bases from V and 7 bases from J, leaving 6 bases between.

The chain couples TRBV6-1 to TRBJ1-1; D is unresolved. Trimming shortened V by 2 bases and J by 2 bases, and 6 bases separated the two germline ends. The CDR3 loop spans 13 amino acids. Germline-derived CDR1 and CDR2 are MNHNS and SASEGT. The CDR3 is CASSETDNTEAFF. In DNA form, the CDR3 reads TGTGCCAGCAGTGAAACAGATAACACTGAAGCTTTCTTT.

V is TRBV28 and J is TRBJ1-5; 10 bases align to TRBD1. The ends lost 7 bases at V and 6 bases at J; junction bases unmatched: 6. The CDR3 is 14 amino acids. Germline V gene data show CDR1 as MDHEN and CDR2 as SYDVKM. The CDR3 DNA is TGTGCCAGCATCGACAGGGGGCCACGTCAGCCCCAGCATTTT. Its translation: CASIDRGPRQPQHF.

The rearrangement uses TRBV28 and TRBJ2-3; 9 bases fit TRBD2. The germline V gene has CDR1 MDHEN and CDR2 SYDVKM. This CDR3 spans 16 amino acids. Trimming took 6 bases from V and 2 from J; bases not matched to a gene: 9. CDR3: CASRKPSGTPTDTQYF. Here the CDR3 DNA reads TGTGCCAGCAGGAAGCCTAGCGGGACCCCCACAGATACGCAGTATTTT.

V gene TRBV14 combines with J gene TRBJ2-7; D may be TRBD1 (6 bases). The CDR3 runs to 19 residues. Germline loops: CDR1 SGHDN, CDR2 FVKESK. Trimming took 4 bases from V and 3 from J, leaving 28 bases between them. The CDR3 DNA follows: TGTGCCAGCAGCCTTGTCCCCGGGACACCATTTGTCCACAACTACGAGCAGTACTTC. Amino acid sequence: CASSLVPGTPFVHNYEQYF.

The gene calls are TRBV7-3 and TRBJ2-2; D gene unclear. Germline V gene lookup returns CDR1 SGHTA and CDR2 FQGTGA. There are 17 residues in the CDR3. V lost 0 bases and J 5 bases, leaving 16 bases between the germline ends. This CDR3 is CASSLTTRAPPTGELFF. The DNA of the CDR3 is TGTGCCAGCAGCTTAACGACCCGGGCCCCTCCTACCGGGGAGCTGTTTTTT.

CDR3 loop: CASSEGEPNEQYF. The CDR3 DNA is TGTGCCAGCAGTGAAGGGGAGCCTAACGAGCAGTACTTC. J is TRBJ2-7 and V is TRBV6-1; possibly TRBD2 for D (5 bases). This CDR3 is built from 13 residues. The V gene's germline CDR1 is MNHNS and CDR2 SASEGT. V gave up 1 base and J gave up 5 bases, with 9 bases separating them.

This sequence joins TRBV28 and TRBJ1-3; 7 bases match TRBD1. Losses at the gene ends were 1 base for V and 5 bases for J; bases not matched to a gene: 5. Germline CDR1 reads MDHEN; CDR2 reads SYDVKM. CDR3 length: 15 amino acids. CDR3 nucleotide sequence: TGTGCCAGCAGTTTATCGGAGGGGGCAAGAAACACCATATATTTT. It specifies CASSLSEGARNTIYF.

This clone was seen once. The chain couples TRBV18 to TRBJ2-5; D possibly corresponds to TRBD2 (6 bases). V lost 0 bases and J lost 2, with 10 bases in between. The V gene's germline CDR1 is KGHSH and CDR2 LQKENI. This CDR3 comprises 15 residues. The CDR3 DNA is TGTGCCAGCTCACCACCTAGCGGAACGCAAGAGACCCAGTACTTC. This sequence encodes CASSPPSGTQETQYF.